What follows are 19 T cell receptor beta chains derived from one specimen sequenced in a study of T cells in Graves' hyperthyroidism and ophthalmopathy. Amplified TCR beta CDR3 regions derived from RNA transcripts. HTBI primers were used for first-round RT-PCR of the TCR CDR3. One entry per CDR3 protein results from TCRdb running MiXCR on the multiplex PCR reads. The table includes 600,000 or so distinct CDR3 sequences, about 14% detected once. Sequenced: blood. The receptors originated from a woman aged 50 to 60 with Graves' ophthalmopathy.

A few counts support this clonotype. V and J are TRBV5-1 and TRBJ1-1; maybe TRBD1 (6 bases). V lost 4 bases, J lost 1 base, and 14 bases lay in between. Germline CDR1 is SGHRS and CDR2 is YFSETQ. CDR3 length equals 15 residues. The CDR3 sequence is CASSRQTGENTEAFF. The CDR3 region has the DNA TGCGCCAGCAGCCGCCAGACAGGAGAGAACACTGAAGCTTTCTTT.

This chain joins TRBV7-9 and TRBJ1-2; 8 nucleotides agree with TRBD1. Germline V gene lookup returns CDR1 SEHNR and CDR2 FQNEAQ (reference sequence). The CDR3 consists of 17 residues. V dropped 5 bases and J dropped 3; count of bases not matched to a gene: 14. This CDR3 reads CASSRGTGFGWYYGYTF. As DNA, the CDR3 is TGTGCCAGCAGCCGCGGGACAGGCTTCGGGTGGTACTATGGCTACACCTTC.

This clonotype was picked up many times. The rearrangement uses TRBV28 and TRBJ1-5, with no clear D. V gave up 3 bases and J gave up 2 bases, with 14 bases separating them. The length of the CDR3 is 16 residues. In germline, CDR1 is MDHEN, CDR2 SYDVKM. The DNA for the CDR3 is TGTGCCAGCAGTTTTGGGTTTCTAGGCGGCAATCAGCCCCAGCATTTT. This encodes CASSFGFLGGNQPQHF.

This clonotype was seen ten or more times. The chain joins TRBV7-9 to TRBJ2-3, with 8 bases that match TRBD2. CDR1 and CDR2 from the germline V gene are SEHNR and FQNEAQ (reference sequence). J gave up 2 bases and V 1 base, and 11 bases lay outside the gene matches. CDR3 length equals 18 residues. The CDR3 region has the DNA TGTGCCAGCAGCTTAGTACAAGGACTAGCAGAAGCCACAGATACGCAGTATTTT. Amino acids: CASSLVQGLAEATDTQYF.

This clonotype was seen repeatedly, ten times or more. The chain joins TRBV29-1 to TRBJ2-1, with 8 nucleotides matching TRBD2. The CDR3 length is 14 residues. CDR1 is SQVTM and CDR2 is ANQGSEA in the germline V gene. The ends lost 4 bases at V and 8 bases at J; junction bases unmatched: 10. The CDR3 DNA is TGCAGCGTTGGGATACCGGGACTAGGGTATGAGCAGTTCTTC. It encodes CSVGIPGLGYEQFF.

There are many counts of this clonotype. The V and J genes are TRBV29-1 and TRBJ2-7; 10 positions match TRBD2. There are 14 residues in the CDR3. Germline trimming cut 3 bases from V and 6 bases from J; bases unmatched to any gene: 8. Germline V CDR1 and CDR2: SQVTM, ANQGSEA. CDR3 sequence (DNA): TGCAGCGTTGAGGTGATAGCGGGAGGAGCCGAGCAGTACTTC. Its protein product is CSVEVIAGGAEQYF.

In its sample, this clonotype was seen many times. V usage is TRBV12-3 or TRBV12-4 and J usage is TRBJ1-5; 8 bases align to TRBD1. The CDR3 length is 16 residues. The J segment lost 0 bases and the V segment lost 5 bases, leaving 6 bases of the junction unmatched. CDR3 DNA: TGTGCCAGCAGTCAGGGACAGGTTGATAGCAATCAGCCCCAGCATTTT. It translates to CASSQGQVDSNQPQHF.

This clonotype appeared a few times. This sequence joins TRBV4-3 and TRBJ1-4; 8 nucleotides line up with TRBD1. CDR1 and CDR2 from the germline V gene are LGHNA and YSLEER. Losses at the gene ends were 1 base for V and 3 bases for J; bases not matched to a gene: 1. This CDR3 comprises 15 residues. The CDR3 spells CASSQGTGSNEKLFF. The CDR3 DNA reads TGCGCCAGCAGCCAAGGGACAGGGTCTAATGAAAAACTGTTTTTT.

This chain links TRBV27 with TRBJ2-7, with D perhaps TRBD1 (6 bases). V was clipped by 6 bases and J by 2 bases, with 14 bases between them. Germline CDR1 reads MNHEY; CDR2 reads SMNVEV (reference sequence). There are 14 residues in the CDR3. CDR3 sequence reads: CASRLNRDTYEQYF. As DNA, the CDR3 is TGTGCCAGCAGGCTTAACAGGGATACCTACGAGCAGTACTTC.

This clonotype occurred many times. The chain is built from TRBV20-1 and TRBJ2-3; 7 bases fit TRBD1. Germline V lookup: CDR1 DFQATT, CDR2 SNEGSKA (reference sequence). J gave up 3 bases and V 5 bases, and 5 bases lay outside the gene matches. The CDR3 is 13 residues long. CDR3 sequence (DNA): TGCAGTGCTCCGACAGGGCGGACAGATACGCAGTATTTT. Its protein is CSAPTGRTDTQYF.

This clonotype showed up just a few times. The J gene is TRBJ2-1, the V gene TRBV12-3 or TRBV12-4; D possibly corresponds to TRBD2 (6 bases). CDR3 length: 16 amino acids. The V and J ends lost 6 bases and 4 bases respectively, with 19 bases between them. This chain's CDR3 is CASRSFGGILYNEQFF. DNA for the CDR3: TGTGCCAGCAGATCCTTCGGCGGGATCCTATACAATGAGCAGTTCTTC.

This clonotype has just a few counts. The V gene is TRBV6-1, the J gene TRBJ1-4; D is unresolved. The germline V gene has CDR1 MNHNS and CDR2 SASEGT. CDR3 length: 14 amino acids. V lost 8 bases and J 2 bases, leaving 12 bases between the germline ends. CDR3 coding DNA: TGTGCCAGCGCCCCAGGCGTTACTAATGAAAAACTGTTTTTT. Translated: CASAPGVTNEKLFF.

The table lists this clonotype with a few counts. V usage is TRBV19 and J usage is TRBJ1-5; weak D call: TRBD1 (5 bases). CDR1 is LNHDA, CDR2 SQIVND, per germline (reference sequence). The CDR3 consists of 15 residues. V lost 3 bases, J lost 6 bases, and 15 bases lay in between. The CDR3 DNA is TGTGCCAGTAGTATGATCCAGGGTTGGGGTCAGCCCCAGCATTTT. Its translation is CASSMIQGWGQPQHF.

This clonotype was counted many times. The J gene is TRBJ2-1, the V gene TRBV20-1, with D possibly being TRBD1 or TRBD2 (5 bases each). Germline V CDR1 and CDR2: DFQATT, SNEGSKA (reference sequence). Trimming cost V 6 bases and J 7 bases, with 13 bases left between them. The CDR3 loop spans 12 amino acids. The CDR3 region is CSAWDVTNEQFF. In nucleotides, the CDR3 is TGCAGTGCCTGGGACGTGACAAATGAGCAGTTCTTC.

This clonotype was picked up a small number of times. The J gene is TRBJ1-5, the V gene TRBV19; 7 nucleotides line up with TRBD1. The V gene end was trimmed by 4 bases and the J gene end by 0 bases; junction bases not matched to a gene: 6. The CDR3 length is 16 residues. Germline V CDR1 and CDR2: LNHDA, SQIVND (reference sequence). CDR3 amino acids: CASSTPGQYSNQPQHF. CDR3 DNA: TGTGCCAGTAGTACGCCGGGACAGTATAGCAATCAGCCCCAGCATTTT. Variable domain in full (rest from reference TRBV19 and TRBJ1-5): DGGITQSPKYLFRKEGQNVTLSCEQNLNHDAMYWYRQDPGQGLRLIYYSQIVNDFQKGDIAEGYSVSREKKESFPLTVTSAQKNPTAFYLCASSTPGQYSNQPQHFGDGTRLSIL.

This clonotype was counted ten times or more. The rearrangement joins TRBV3-1 to TRBJ1-2; D is perhaps TRBD1 (6 bases). The ends were cut back, 2 bases at V and 5 bases at J, with 12 bases in the middle. The germline V gene has CDR1 LGHDT and CDR2 YNNKEL (reference sequence). CDR3 length: 14 residues. The CDR3 loop reads CASSQRGGAYGYTF. CDR3 nucleotide sequence: TGTGCCAGCAGCCAAAGGGGGGGCGCGTATGGCTACACCTTC.

This clonotype appeared a few times. The gene calls are TRBV4-1 and TRBJ1-1, with D maybe TRBD1 (5 bases). In germline, CDR1 is MGHRA, CDR2 YSYEKL. Trimming took 1 base from V and 4 from J, leaving 13 bases between them. CDR3 length: 15 residues. CDR3 protein: CASSQVRTLGTEAFF. The CDR3 nucleotides read TGCGCCAGCAGCCAAGTCCGGACACTTGGCACTGAAGCTTTCTTT.

As for this clonotype: With a much larger clone just one base away, this may be a read error. V gene TRBV28 combines with J gene TRBJ1-2, with D unclear. The CDR3 runs to 12 residues. Germline values: CDR1 MDHEN, CDR2 SYDVKM. CDR3 loop: CASRRANYGYIF. In nucleotides, the CDR3 is TGTGCCAGCCGAAGAGCTAACTATGGCTACATCTTC.

On this clonotype: This could be a read error, since a much larger clone is one nucleotide away. This chain links TRBV6-2 or TRBV6-3 with TRBJ2-1; TRBD2 matches at 10 bases. Per the germline V gene, CDR1 is MNHEY and CDR2 is SVGEGT. Trimming at V came to 2 bases and at J to 5 bases, leaving 15 bases not matched to a gene. The CDR3 is made up of 19 amino acids. CDR3 bases: TGTGCCAGCAGTTACATGACTAGCGGGTGGGTCCTTGGTAACAATGAGCAGTTCTTC. The encoded protein is CASSYMTSGWVLGNNEQFF.